This T cell receptor beta chain was identified during a study of blood T cell repertoires in COVID-19. Background on the study: Specimens from acute and convalescent COVID-19 originated in the United States, Italy and Spain.

Germline loops: CDR1 MNHEY, CDR2 SVGAGI. CDR3 length: 15 residues. J gave up 4 bases and V 4 bases, and 4 bases lay outside the gene matches. Sequencing used immunoSEQ multiplex PCR; TCRdb keeps in-frame clones, though not all of them. This sample has about 98,000 clones, with about 78% found just once. This chain uses TRBV6-5 with TRBJ2-2, with 9 nucleotides matching TRBD1. The sequenced sample consisted of peripheral blood. The source is a man aged 55-75 years with active or convalescent COVID-19. CDR3 sequence (DNA): TGTGCCAGCAGTTGGGGACAGGGAGTCACCGGGGAGCTGTTTTTT. Its translation is CASSWGQGVTGELFF.